This TCR beta chain is drawn from a study of human T cells and chemical hapten exposure. TCRdb used MiXCR to reprocess the RACE reads, holding one entry per CDR3 protein. This sample has about 85,000 distinct CDR3 sequences, with 8.5% found just once. Remarks on this clonotype: One end of the junction fails to match germline, which may point to a read error.

Looked up from germline, CDR1 is DFQATT and CDR2 is SNEGSKA (reference sequence). The length of the CDR3 is 12 residues. Time point described: pre-sensitization, week 0. Regarding treatment: therapeutic diphenylcyclopropenone sensitization with weekly scalp DPC. Each patch test followed a blood draw. Patients had alopecia, were aged 18 to 70, and were not pregnant. Extraction of total RNA was performed on unfractionated whole blood. The receptor was derived from a man aged 40-49 years with alopecia areata. Some clones in this sample may be carry-over from other donors' samples. The V gene is TRBV20-1, the J gene TRBJ1-1, with 7 bases matching TRBD1. The material was whole blood, obtained in connection with sensitization to the hapten diphenylcyclopropenone (DPC). The CDR3 sequence is CSATDRNTGAFF. The CDR3 DNA reads as TGCAGTGCCACGGACAGGAACACTGGAGCTTTCTTT.